This TCR beta chain was recovered during a study of cytomegalovirus exposure and HLA in healthy donors. Study-level information: Per a later analysis, the approximately 600 first-cohort and 120 or so validation repertoires shared one platform.

Points from the study as a whole: It was reportedly the case that the classifier diagnosed cytomegalovirus status with high specificity and sensitivity. The study designated 150 to 200 TCR beta chains cytomegalovirus-associated. The study found most TCR sequences rare, yet found some public TCRs in many donors.

This clone was found once. Its antigen is not known. J gave up 8 bases and V 7 bases, and 13 bases lay outside the gene matches. Per the germline V gene, CDR1 is SQVTM and CDR2 is ANQGSEA. The CDR3 extends over 14 amino acids. Clones were sequenced by immunoSEQ multiplex PCR, and TCRdb holds only the in-frame ones, with some missing. The sample shows around 70,000 clones, around 95% of them seen only once. J is TRBJ1-4 and V is TRBV29-1, with 7 bases lining up with TRBD1. Sequencing input: PBMCs. The TCR comes from a woman between 18 and 29 years old in good health and CMV-seronegative. The CDR3 region has the DNA TGCAGCGCTGTTGCCACAGGGGTGAGCGAAAAACTGTTTTTT. Translating it yields CSAVATGVSEKLFF.